The 10 T cell receptor beta chains reported below all come from one sample, sequenced in a study of identical twins. TCRdb fed the 5' RACE reads into MiXCR, producing one record per CDR3 protein. The sample has 600,000 to 700,000 distinct CDR3 sequences, around 20% seen once. These data were also reused for a study on T cells expressing NK-cell markers.

The sequenced sample was PBMCs. The receptors come from a young woman in good health.

The chain is built from TRBV30 and TRBJ2-1; no reliable D call. V shed 4 bases and J shed 8 bases, with 21 bases lying between them. Germline assignment: CDR1 GTSNPN and CDR2 SVGIG (reference sequence). The CDR3 extends over 15 amino acids. The CDR3 sequence: CAWKRWSLGLDEQFF. CDR3 in DNA: TGTGCCTGGAAGAGGTGGTCGCTAGGGCTCGATGAGCAGTTCTTC.

This clonotype occurred a few times. The chain recombines TRBV2 with TRBJ2-7, with 7 bases lining up with TRBD2. Germline V gene sequence: CDR1 SNHLY, CDR2 FYNNEI. The V gene end was trimmed by 7 bases and the J gene end by 4 bases; junction bases not matched to a gene: 16. The CDR3 contains 16 residues. The CDR3 coding sequence is TGTGCCAGCACCTCACCAACCGCGGGACTATCTTACGAGCAGTACTTC. It specifies CASTSPTAGLSYEQYF.

The rearrangement joins TRBV12-3 or TRBV12-4 to TRBJ1-1; D is perhaps TRBD1 (6 bases). Trimming took 5 bases from V and 4 from J, leaving 17 bases between them. This CDR3 has 15 residues. The CDR3 DNA reads as TGTGCCAGCAGTCCCAACCGGTTAGGGGGCACTGAAGCTTTCTTT. Encoded protein: CASSPNRLGGTEAFF.

The rearrangement uses TRBV20-1 and TRBJ2-1; 8 nucleotides line up with TRBD2. V lost 5 bases, J lost 8 bases, and 8 bases stayed unmatched. Per germline, CDR1 DFQATT and CDR2 SNEGSKA (reference sequence). The CDR3 covers 13 residues. The CDR3 coding sequence is TGCAGTGCTCGGGGACTAGTGGCGGATGAGCAGTTCTTC. This encodes CSARGLVADEQFF.

This clonotype was seen many times. The rearrangement links TRBV3-1 to TRBJ2-1, with D perhaps matching TRBD1 or TRBD2 (5 bases each). In germline, CDR1 is LGHDT, CDR2 YNNKEL (reference sequence). Between the trimmed V and J ends, which lost 1 base and 12 bases, there was a span of 10 bases. The CDR3 runs 12 residues. The CDR3 protein is CASSQGGVGQFF. In DNA form, the CDR3 reads TGTGCCAGCAGCCAAGGAGGGGTAGGGCAGTTCTTC.

This clonotype was recorded many times. V gene TRBV6-1 combines with J gene TRBJ2-3; D tentatively reads TRBD1 or TRBD2 (5 bases each). The V gene's germline CDR1 is MNHNS and CDR2 SASEGT. Between the trimmed V and J ends, which lost 2 bases and 5 bases, there was a span of 20 bases. The CDR3 runs to 17 residues. The CDR3 region is CASSERPVPLGVDTQYF. The DNA of the CDR3 is TGTGCCAGCAGTGAAAGGCCTGTCCCCTTGGGGGTAGATACGCAGTATTTT.

This clonotype was picked up a small number of times. This chain links TRBV10-3 with TRBJ2-3, with D perhaps given as TRBD1 or TRBD2 (5 bases each). This CDR3 comprises 14 residues. Germline V gives CDR1 ENHRY, CDR2 SYGVKD. V dropped 5 bases and J dropped 6 bases, with 15 bases sitting between them. The CDR3, as DNA: TGTGCCATCAGTACATCCGGGGCGGAGGATACGCAGTATTTT. As protein: CAISTSGAEDTQYF.

The CDR3 loop is CASRSGSMGEETQYF. The CDR3 DNA reads as TGTGCCAGCAGGAGCGGGAGTATGGGGGAAGAGACCCAGTACTTC. This chain links TRBV7-2 with TRBJ2-5, with 8 bases matching TRBD2. Trimming removed 6 bases from V and 3 bases from J; junction bases left unmatched: 9. The CDR3 spans 15 residues. The germline V gene encodes CDR1 SGHTA and CDR2 FQGNSA.

This clonotype was observed a few times. The chain combines TRBV6-1 with TRBJ1-1, with D perhaps TRBD1 (6 bases). CDR1 and CDR2 from the germline V gene are MNHNS and SASEGT. Trimming left V 6 bases short and J 3 bases short, with 14 bases between. This CDR3 spans 14 amino acids. CDR3 coding DNA: TGTGCCAGCAGCCTAGACAGGATTTACACTGAAGCTTTCTTT. Protein sequence: CASSLDRIYTEAFF.

This clonotype was picked up a small number of times. The rearrangement links TRBV10-3 to TRBJ2-1; tentative D call: TRBD1 (7 bases). Trimming took off 6 bases at V and 6 bases at J, with 15 bases between the two ends. The CDR3 totals 14 residues. Germline V gene lookup returns CDR1 ENHRY and CDR2 SYGVKD. For the CDR3, the DNA is TGTGCCATCAGCGACCAGGGGGGTTCCAATGAGCAGTTCTTC. Protein sequence: CAISDQGGSNEQFF.